The 26 T cell receptor beta chains listed next were all sequenced from one sample in a study of blood T cell repertoires in COVID-19. TCRdb's copy holds only in-frame clones and misses some; the assay was immunoSEQ multiplex PCR. Among about 200,000 clones listed, over 80% were seen once. The sequencing sample was made of peripheral blood. Receptors were obtained from a human donor in a cohort sampled during active COVID-19.

Regarding this clone: Within the sample, other DNA sequences also encode this same CDR3. The rearrangement uses TRBV9 and TRBJ1-2; no definite D call. V gave up 0 bases and J gave up 2 bases, with 5 bases separating them. Germline V gene sequence: CDR1 SGDLS, CDR2 YYNGEE. This CDR3 contains 13 residues. The CDR3 sequence: CASSVAGNYGYTF. Written as DNA, the CDR3 is TGTGCCAGCAGCGTAGCAGGCAACTATGGCTACACCTTC.

The chain recombines TRBV6-5 with TRBJ2-1, with 12 bases that match TRBD2. The length of the CDR3 is 14 residues. The J segment lost 7 bases and the V segment lost 8 bases, leaving 6 bases of the junction unmatched. Germline V gene data show CDR1 as MNHEY and CDR2 as SVGAGI. The CDR3 DNA reads TGTGCCAGCCTGACTAGCGGGAGAGAAAATGAGCAGTTCTTC. Residues: CASLTSGRENEQFF.

The V call is TRBV5-6, the J call TRBJ1-5; a possible D gene is TRBD1 (6 bases). CDR1 SGHDT and CDR2 YYEEEE come from the germline V gene. The V end lost 4 bases, the J end lost 7 bases, and 18 bases lay between the germline ends. This CDR3 contains 15 residues. The CDR3 nucleotides read TGTGCCAGCAGCCCCCGCAGGGGCGGTGGCCAGCCCCAGCATTTT. Translated: CASSPRRGGGQPQHF.

This clone has just one count. The chain uses TRBV9 and TRBJ1-2, with TRBD1 matching 8 bases. CDR3 length equals 15 residues. The junction had 11 bases not matched to a gene; V was cut back by 3 bases and J by 7 bases. Per germline, CDR1 SGDLS and CDR2 YYNGEE. The CDR3 here is CASSEGGQGGFGYTF. CDR3 coding DNA: TGTGCCAGCAGCGAGGGAGGACAGGGAGGGTTTGGCTACACCTTC.

The chain couples TRBV27 to TRBJ2-2; D remains unclear. Germline assignment: CDR1 MNHEY and CDR2 SMNVEV (reference sequence). The germline V and J ends were trimmed by 1 base and 6 bases, with 6 bases remaining between them. The CDR3 has 13 amino acids. CDR3 coding DNA: TGTGCCAGCAGTTTATTCGGTTCCGGGGAGCTGTTTTTT. It codes for CASSLFGSGELFF.

The chain has TRBV6-4 and TRBJ1-2, with TRBD1 identical over 8 bases. V was pared by 4 bases and J by 2 bases, with 3 bases of the junction left unmatched. The CDR3 consists of 14 residues. Looked up from germline, CDR1 is MRHNA and CDR2 is SNTAGT. CDR3: CASSVDRGNYGYTF. CDR3 in DNA: TGTGCCAGCAGTGTTGACAGGGGAAACTATGGCTACACCTTC.

J is TRBJ2-7 and V is TRBV5-6; 10 bases are shared with TRBD1. V gave up 4 bases and J gave up 2 bases; unmatched junction bases: 6. Germline V gives CDR1 SGHDT, CDR2 YYEEEE. The CDR3 runs to 15 residues. The CDR3 loop reads CASSRTGTGAYEQYF. The CDR3 DNA sequence: TGTGCCAGCAGCCGGACCGGGACAGGGGCCTACGAGCAGTACTTC.

This rearrangement joins TRBV11-2 to TRBJ2-7, with TRBD1 identical over 9 bases. The CDR3 loop spans 15 amino acids. V shed 4 bases and J 3 bases; nucleotides not matched to a gene: 7. In germline, CDR1 is SGHAT, CDR2 FQNNGV. CDR3 nucleotides: TGTGCCAGCAGCTCCCCCGGGACAGGGAGCTACGAGCAGTACTTC. Residues: CASSSPGTGSYEQYF.

The V and J genes are TRBV2 and TRBJ1-5, with 8 bases lining up with TRBD1. CDR1 and CDR2 (germline): SNHLY, FYNNEI. V dropped 5 bases and J dropped 6; count of bases not matched to a gene: 3. The CDR3 loop spans 13 amino acids. The CDR3 DNA follows: TGTGCCAGCAGTCTGGACAGGGCTCAGCCCCAGCATTTT. Its translation: CASSLDRAQPQHF.

This sequence joins TRBV7-9 and TRBJ2-1; 10 nucleotides line up with TRBD2. This CDR3 is built from 15 residues. Losses at the gene ends were 5 bases for V and 3 bases for J; bases not matched to a gene: 4. In germline, CDR1 is SEHNR, CDR2 FQNEAQ (reference sequence). CDR3 loop: CASSRAGGLYNEQFF. The CDR3 DNA reads as TGTGCCAGCAGCCGAGCGGGAGGGCTCTACAATGAGCAGTTCTTC.

The CDR3, as DNA: TGTGCCGACATCACGGGGAGGGGAGAGCAGTACTTC. It specifies CADITGRGEQYF. The chain links TRBV6-6 to TRBJ2-7; 7 bases agree with TRBD2. This CDR3 is 12 amino acids long. Unmatched junction bases numbered 11, after V lost 11 bases and J lost 7 bases. Germline lookup yields CDR1 MNHNY and CDR2 SVGAGI (reference sequence).

This chain uses TRBV11-2 with TRBJ2-1, with a weak D call TRBD1 (6 bases). From germline, CDR1 is SGHAT and CDR2 FQNNGV. The V end was cut by 2 bases, the J end by 0 bases, with 14 bases between. The CDR3 has 17 amino acids. CDR3 sequence: CASSLRSSRGSYNEQFF. Here the CDR3 DNA reads TGTGCCAGCAGCTTAAGGTCCTCCAGGGGCTCCTACAATGAGCAGTTCTTC.

This sequence joins TRBV4-3 and TRBJ2-7, with unresolved D. V was pared by 4 bases and J by 3 bases, with 16 bases between. Germline CDR1 is LGHNA and CDR2 is YSLEER. The CDR3 runs to 15 residues. CDR3 in amino acids: CASSREALESYEQYF. The CDR3 DNA follows: TGCGCCAGCAGCCGAGAGGCCCTAGAGAGCTACGAGCAGTACTTC.

The rearrangement links TRBV18 to TRBJ2-2; a possible D gene is TRBD1 (5 bases). The CDR3 has 15 residues. Trimming shortened V by 3 bases and J by 4 bases, and 12 bases separated the two germline ends. Germline-derived CDR1 and CDR2 are KGHSH and LQKENI. The CDR3 DNA is TGTGCCAGCTCACCGGAAGGGGTTGCCACCGGGGAGCTGTTTTTT. It yields the protein CASSPEGVATGELFF.

This clone was recorded a few times. The same CDR3 also results from other DNA sequences found in this sample. The chain carries TRBV30 and TRBJ1-5, with D uncertain. The V end lost 0 bases, the J end lost 0 bases, and 3 bases lay between the germline ends. Germline values: CDR1 GTSNPN, CDR2 SVGIG (reference sequence). The CDR3 runs 13 residues. The DNA for the CDR3 is TGTGCCTGGAGTGTCCGTAGCAATCAGCCCCAGCATTTT. This gives the protein CAWSVRSNQPQHF.

This clone came up a few times. The V and J genes are TRBV7-2 and TRBJ1-3; D is ambiguous. The CDR3 consists of 15 residues. Looked up from germline, CDR1 is SGHTA and CDR2 is FQGNSA. V lost 1 base to trimming and J lost 4 bases, with 11 bases between them. The chain's CDR3 is CASSLGTAGGNTIYF. The CDR3 coding sequence is TGTGCCAGCAGCTTAGGCACAGCTGGCGGAAACACCATATATTTT. Full variable domain (remainder filled in from reference TRBV7-2 and TRBJ1-3): GAGVSQSPSNKVTEKGKDVELRCDPISGHTALYWYRQSLGQGLEFLIYFQGNSAPDKSGLPSDRFSAERTGGSVSTLTIQRTQQEDSAVYLCASSLGTAGGNTIYFGEGSWLTVV.

This chain connects TRBV6-5 to TRBJ1-5; the match to TRBD1 covers 8 bases. Germline CDR1 and CDR2: MNHEY and SVGAGI. CDR3 length: 14 amino acids. The V segment lost 4 bases and the J segment 3 bases; nucleotides outside the gene matches: 2. CDR3 amino acids: CASSWTGYNQPQHF. For the CDR3, the DNA is TGTGCCAGCAGTTGGACAGGGTACAATCAGCCCCAGCATTTT.

This clone was seen once. V is TRBV11-3 and J is TRBJ2-7, with a tentative D call TRBD2 (7 bases). Germline CDR1 is SGHNT and CDR2 is YENEEA. This CDR3 has 16 amino acids. V gave up 5 bases and J gave up 6 bases, with 23 bases separating them. DNA for the CDR3: TGTGCCAGCAGCCCCTTAGGGGGAAGCCCGGGGGGCGAGCAGTACTTC. This encodes CASSPLGGSPGGEQYF.

The chain is built from TRBV20-1 and TRBJ2-7; D remains ambiguous. Germline CDR1 and CDR2: DFQATT and SNEGSKA (reference sequence). CDR3 length: 8 amino acids. The CDR3: CSLGEQYF. The CDR3 DNA follows: TGCAGCCTCGGGGAGCAGTACTTC.

The chain uses TRBV28 and TRBJ1-2, with 9 bases aligning to TRBD1. J was trimmed by 7 bases and V by 6 bases; bases with no gene match: 9. The CDR3 runs to 14 residues. Germline V lookup: CDR1 MDHEN, CDR2 SYDVKM. CDR3 protein: CASSTRTGVIGYTF. DNA of the CDR3: TGTGCCAGCAGCACCCGGACAGGGGTTATTGGCTACACCTTC.

This chain links TRBV5-6 with TRBJ2-3; 11 positions match TRBD1. The V gene's germline CDR1 is SGHDT and CDR2 YYEEEE. The CDR3 runs 15 residues. The junction had 5 bases not matched to a gene; V was cut back by 4 bases and J by 4 bases. DNA of the CDR3: TGTGCCAGCAGCCTGCGGGGACAGGGGGCAGATACGCAGTATTTT. This encodes CASSLRGQGADTQYF.

This clone was detected a few times. As DNA, the CDR3 is TGTGCCAGCAGTCATGGACAGGGCAATCAGCCCCAGCATTTT. It yields the protein CASSHGQGNQPQHF. J is TRBJ1-5 and V is TRBV6-6, with TRBD1 identical over 7 bases. CDR1 is MNHNY and CDR2 is SVGAGI in the germline V gene (reference sequence). The CDR3 length is 14 residues. V shed 5 bases and J 2 bases; nucleotides not matched to a gene: 3.

V is TRBV7-9 and J is TRBJ1-4; D not certain. CDR3 length: 16 residues. The germline V and J ends were trimmed by 5 bases and 0 bases, with 13 bases remaining between them. Germline V gene lookup returns CDR1 SEHNR and CDR2 FQNEAQ (reference sequence). The CDR3 spells CASSPPQRTTNEKLFF. CDR3 in DNA: TGTGCCAGCAGCCCCCCCCAGCGAACAACTAATGAAAAACTGTTTTTT.

The chain links TRBV27 to TRBJ1-6, with 7 bases identical to TRBD1. CDR3 length equals 15 residues. CDR1 is MNHEY and CDR2 is SMNVEV in the germline V gene (reference sequence). V dropped 3 bases and J dropped 6; count of bases not matched to a gene: 5. CDR3 sequence reads: CASSLGDSPNSPLHF. The DNA for the CDR3 is TGTGCCAGCAGTTTGGGGGACAGCCCTAATTCACCCCTCCACTTT.

The CDR3 sequence is CASSPPGGTIYF. The CDR3 region has the DNA TGTGCCAGCTCACCACCGGGAGGCACCATATATTTT. This rearrangement joins TRBV18 to TRBJ1-3; no definite D call. This CDR3 has 12 residues. V lost 0 bases and J 9 bases, leaving 6 bases between the germline ends. Germline assignment: CDR1 KGHSH and CDR2 LQKENI.

V and J are TRBV29-1 and TRBJ2-1; 8 bases map to TRBD2. J lost 2 bases, V lost 7 bases, and 10 bases had no gene match. The CDR3 is 15 amino acids. Germline-derived CDR1 and CDR2 are SQVTM and ANQGSEA. CDR3 region: CSGSFTSGAYNEQFF. The CDR3 nucleotides read TGCAGCGGATCCTTTACTAGCGGAGCCTACAATGAGCAGTTCTTC.